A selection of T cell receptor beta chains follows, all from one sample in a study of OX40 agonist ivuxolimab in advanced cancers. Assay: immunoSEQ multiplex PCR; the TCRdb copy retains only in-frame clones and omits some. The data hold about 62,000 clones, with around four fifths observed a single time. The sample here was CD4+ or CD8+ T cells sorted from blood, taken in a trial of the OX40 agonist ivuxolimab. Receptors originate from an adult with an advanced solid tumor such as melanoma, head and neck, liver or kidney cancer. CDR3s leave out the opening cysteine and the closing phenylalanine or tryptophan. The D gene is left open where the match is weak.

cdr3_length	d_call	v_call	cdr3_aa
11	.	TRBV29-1	SARAGWTGELF
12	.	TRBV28	ASSSLLPTDTQY
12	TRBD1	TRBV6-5	ASSYWTGGAEQY
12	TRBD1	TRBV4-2	ASSSPQGARGYT
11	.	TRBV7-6	ASSLGFQETQY
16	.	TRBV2	ASSLTPRGQGSNQPQH
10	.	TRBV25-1	ASMRVSGEQY
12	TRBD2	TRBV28	ASNGGSVYNEQF
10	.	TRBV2	ATRLVSDTQY
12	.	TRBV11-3	ASSLEGGPARQY
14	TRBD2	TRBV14	ASSQIGLAGEGTQY
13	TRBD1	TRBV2	ASSEDRSLYNEQF
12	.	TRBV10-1	ASSESPGNTEAF
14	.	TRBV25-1	ASSGSRDFYSYEQY
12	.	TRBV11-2	ASSPPQAAYEQY
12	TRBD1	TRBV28	ASYGTGVGQPQH
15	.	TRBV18	ASSPREKTATNEKLF
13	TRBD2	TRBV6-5	ATKRGEEGTNEQF
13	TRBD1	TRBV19	ASSYGQGSSYEQY
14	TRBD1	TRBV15	ATSLEWTGAYYEQY
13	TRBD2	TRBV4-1	ASSQRAGLKNIQY
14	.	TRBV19	ASTSVPGEGGNTIY
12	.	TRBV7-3	ASSLLGAGDEQY
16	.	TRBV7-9	ASSLGFTPGRSSYEQY
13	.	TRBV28	ASSFQGYSSYEQY
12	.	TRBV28	ASSHTLYTQTQY
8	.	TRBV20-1	SAIGNTIY
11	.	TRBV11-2	ASSSRANTEAF
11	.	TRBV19	ASSRSGSGELF
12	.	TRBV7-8	ASSLASPGMGYT
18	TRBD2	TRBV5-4	ASSLGPPGLAGGKSNEQF
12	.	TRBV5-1	ASSLPGGTYEQY
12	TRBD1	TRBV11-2	ASSWTGTEETQY
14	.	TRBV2	ASRTSRDFKNSPLH
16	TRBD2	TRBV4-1	ASSLIPGLAGGANEQY
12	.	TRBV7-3	ASSLYAQGYEQY
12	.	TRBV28	ASSLPGALTEAF
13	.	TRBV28	ASATVGGGGNTIY
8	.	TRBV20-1	SAKAKSLH
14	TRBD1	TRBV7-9	ASSFSPGQGAYEQY
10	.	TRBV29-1	SVEERTYGYT
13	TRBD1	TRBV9	ASSSRQGVDEKLF
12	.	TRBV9	ASSSRFGDETQY
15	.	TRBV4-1	ASSQDPQTGFSYEQY
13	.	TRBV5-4	ASSLQGAGANVLT
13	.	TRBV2	ASSKGLGEADTQY